The 24 T cell receptor beta chains below were found in one sample sequenced in a study of blood T cell repertoires in COVID-19. This table comes from immunoSEQ multiplex PCR, and its TCRdb copy is limited to in-frame clones, with some not included. This table has 190,000 or so clones, around four fifths appearing once. The sequencing sample was made of peripheral blood. These receptors originate from a man in his fifties or sixties with COVID-19, enrolled during active disease.

This chain links TRBV3-1 (or the pseudogene TRBV3-2) with TRBJ2-1; 14 bases are shared with TRBD2. J gave up 9 bases and V 7 bases, and 5 bases lay outside the gene matches. Germline CDR1 reads LGHDT; CDR2 reads YNNKEL (reference sequence). The CDR3 extends over 14 amino acids. CDR3 sequence: CASNMGLAGAEQFF. In DNA, the CDR3 is TGTGCCAGCAATATGGGACTAGCGGGAGCTGAGCAGTTCTTC.

The V gene is TRBV4-1, the J gene TRBJ1-4; TRBD1 agrees at 9 bases. The CDR3 contains 15 residues. V lost 0 bases, J lost 8 bases, and 4 bases stayed unmatched. Germline V CDR1 and CDR2: MGHRA, YSYEKL. The CDR3, as DNA: TGCGCCAGCAGCCAAGATGGGACAGGGAGGGAAAAACTGTTTTTT. Its protein product is CASSQDGTGREKLFF.

The rearrangement joins TRBV27 to TRBJ1-1; no definite D call. This CDR3 has 13 residues. Germline CDR1 is MNHEY and CDR2 is SMNVEV (reference sequence). The V gene lost 6 bases and the J gene lost 0 bases, with 8 bases spanning the gap. CDR3 in amino acids: CASSSRMNTEAFF. CDR3 DNA: TGTGCCAGCAGCTCCAGGATGAACACTGAAGCTTTCTTT.

This chain joins TRBV29-1 and TRBJ1-1; a weak D match, TRBD1 (5 bases). CDR1 is SQVTM, CDR2 ANQGSEA, per germline. Trimming stripped 2 bases from V and 4 bases from J, with 14 bases between. There are 14 residues in the CDR3. DNA for the CDR3: TGCAGCGTTGAATCTGGACTGGGGGGCACTGAAGCTTTCTTT. This codes for CSVESGLGGTEAFF.

The chain is built from TRBV18 and TRBJ2-1; D not resolved. The CDR3 extends over 15 amino acids. CDR1 and CDR2 (germline): KGHSH, LQKENI. Trimming removed 0 bases at V and 4 bases at J, with 10 bases between. The CDR3 DNA reads as TGTGCCAGCTCACCACCGATGGGCCGATACAATGAGCAGTTCTTC. Translating gives CASSPPMGRYNEQFF.

This chain links TRBV30 with TRBJ2-1, with D maybe TRBD2 (5 bases). Germline CDR1 reads GTSNPN; CDR2 reads SVGIG (reference sequence). This CDR3 is built from 15 residues. V dropped 1 base and J dropped 0 bases, with 10 bases sitting between them. The CDR3 DNA reads TGTGCCTGGAGTGGACTATCAAGCTCCTACAATGAGCAGTTCTTC. Protein sequence: CAWSGLSSSYNEQFF. Full variable domain (outside the CDR3, taken from reference TRBV30 and TRBJ2-1): SQTIHQWPATLVQPVGSPLSLECTVEGTSNPNLYWYRQAAGRGLQLLFYSVGIGQISSEVPQNLSASRPQDRQFILSSKKLLLSDSGFYLCAWSGLSSSYNEQFFGPGTRLTVL.

V gene TRBV6-6 combines with J gene TRBJ1-1; 7 nucleotides line up with TRBD1. The germline gives CDR1 MNHNY, CDR2 SVGAGI (reference sequence). Trimming removed 2 bases from V and 11 bases from J; junction bases left unmatched: 11. CDR3 length: 14 amino acids. The CDR3: CASSYPSTGFGAFF. Written as DNA, the CDR3 is TGTGCCAGCAGTTACCCTTCGACAGGGTTCGGGGCTTTCTTT.

The chain links TRBV2 to TRBJ1-5; unclear D gene. This CDR3 has 13 residues. Trimming removed 7 bases at V and 1 base at J, with 8 bases between. Germline V gene data show CDR1 as SNHLY and CDR2 as FYNNEI. In nucleotides, the CDR3 is TGTGCCAGCAAAGCGCTGAGCAATCAGCCCCAGCATTTT. It encodes CASKALSNQPQHF.

This sequence joins TRBV6-2 or TRBV6-3 and TRBJ1-2; TRBD1 might be the D (6 bases). V was shortened by 8 bases and J by 4 bases, with 26 bases between the two germline ends. The CDR3 spans 17 residues. Germline-derived CDR1 and CDR2 are MNHEY and SVGEGT. This chain's CDR3 is CASCSVQGLKSPYGYTF. DNA for the CDR3: TGTGCCAGCTGTTCTGTGCAGGGGCTAAAGTCCCCCTATGGCTACACCTTC.

V and J are TRBV9 and TRBJ2-3, with a possible D match to TRBD1 (6 bases). The CDR3 consists of 14 residues. The germline gives CDR1 SGDLS, CDR2 YYNGEE. Trimming shortened V by 4 bases and J by 1 base, and 10 bases separated the two germline ends. CDR3 residues: CASSQGLGTDTQYF. For the CDR3, the DNA is TGTGCCAGCAGCCAGGGGCTGGGCACAGATACGCAGTATTTT.

The sample holds one count of this clone. The gene calls are TRBV2 and TRBJ1-5; the D gene is possibly TRBD1 (5 bases). This CDR3 contains 12 residues. The ends were cut back, 7 bases at V and 9 bases at J, with 13 bases in the middle. CDR1 SNHLY and CDR2 FYNNEI come from the germline V gene. CDR3 sequence (DNA): TGTGCCAGCACCCCAGGGCAGGCGCCCCAGCATTTT. This translates into CASTPGQAPQHF.

V is TRBV20-1 and J is TRBJ2-5, with unresolved D. The CDR3 covers 12 residues. V lost 3 bases and J 1 base, leaving 6 bases between the germline ends. Germline V CDR1 and CDR2: DFQATT, SNEGSKA (reference sequence). The CDR3 is CSASFSQETQYF. The CDR3 DNA is TGCAGTGCTAGTTTCAGCCAAGAGACCCAGTACTTC.

In its sample, this clone was seen once. The rearrangement uses TRBV9 and TRBJ2-5; 7 bases are shared with TRBD1. There are 13 residues in the CDR3. Unmatched junction bases numbered 8, after V lost 7 bases and J lost 5 bases. Germline loops: CDR1 SGDLS, CDR2 YYNGEE. CDR3 residues: CASGQEVQETQYF. The CDR3 coding sequence is TGTGCCAGCGGACAGGAGGTGCAGGAGACCCAGTACTTC.

This rearrangement joins TRBV27 to TRBJ1-5; D ambiguous. Germline V lookup: CDR1 MNHEY, CDR2 SMNVEV (reference sequence). Trimming took off 3 bases at V and 3 bases at J, with 15 bases between the two ends. The CDR3 is 16 amino acids. Written as DNA, the CDR3 is TGTGCCAGCAGTTTTTCCCCAGAGGCCTACAATCAGCCCCAGCATTTT. It yields the protein CASSFSPEAYNQPQHF.

The J gene is TRBJ1-2, the V gene TRBV7-8; D gene uncertain. Trimming removed 2 bases from V and 4 bases from J, with 11 bases in between. From germline, CDR1 is SGHVS and CDR2 FQNEAQ. The CDR3 covers 14 residues. For the CDR3, the DNA is TGTGCCAGCAGCTTATATGCCCAAGCCTATGGCTACACCTTC. It is translated as CASSLYAQAYGYTF. The variable domain in full, completed from reference TRBV7-8 and TRBJ1-2, reads GAGVSQSPRYKVAKRGQDVALRCDPISGHVSLFWYQQALGQGPEFLTYFQNEAQLDKSGLPSDRFFAERPEGSVSTLKIQRTQQEDSAVYLCASSLYAQAYGYTFGSGTRLTVV.

This CDR3 reads CASSPGQSSPLHF. The CDR3 coding sequence is TGTGCCAGCTCACCGGGGCAGTCCTCACCCCTCCACTTT. The J gene is TRBJ1-6, the V gene TRBV18, with D perhaps matching TRBD1 (5 bases). Germline values: CDR1 KGHSH, CDR2 LQKENI. V lost 3 bases and J lost 10, with 10 bases in between. The CDR3 has 13 residues.

The chain carries TRBV4-1 and TRBJ2-1, with a weak D call TRBD1 (7 bases). Germline CDR1 MGHRA, CDR2 YSYEKL. CDR3 size: 19 residues. V lost 0 bases and J 0 bases, leaving 18 bases between the germline ends. The CDR3 region is CASSQEWGAGGLSYNEQFF. In DNA form, the CDR3 reads TGCGCCAGCAGCCAAGAATGGGGGGCAGGGGGACTCTCCTACAATGAGCAGTTCTTC.

CDR3: CASSPGQQNTEAFF. CDR3 bases: TGTGCCAGCTCACCAGGACAACAGAACACTGAAGCTTTCTTT. The chain is built from TRBV18 and TRBJ1-1, with a tentative D call TRBD1 (5 bases). The CDR3 loop spans 14 amino acids. Germline lookup yields CDR1 KGHSH and CDR2 LQKENI. V was shortened by 2 bases and J by 1 base, with 8 bases between the two germline ends.

The rearrangement joins TRBV18 to TRBJ1-3, with 7 bases fitting TRBD1. This CDR3 contains 21 residues. The V gene's germline CDR1 is KGHSH and CDR2 LQKENI. V dropped 4 bases and J dropped 2; count of bases not matched to a gene: 23. As DNA, the CDR3 is TGTGCCAGCTCACTATCGACCAGCACTCAGGGGGGCGCTATGGCTGGAAACACCATATATTTT. It specifies CASSLSTSTQGGAMAGNTIYF.

J is TRBJ2-7 and V is TRBV12-5, with 8 positions matching TRBD1. In germline, CDR1 is LGHNT, CDR2 FRNRAP. The junction had 9 bases not matched to a gene; V was cut back by 6 bases and J by 2 bases. The CDR3 has 15 residues. CDR3 coding DNA: TGTGCTAGTGGCCCTTGGACAGGGAACACCTACGAGCAGTACTTC. Its protein is CASGPWTGNTYEQYF.

The chain uses TRBV27 and TRBJ1-2, with 9 bases fitting TRBD1. Unmatched junction bases numbered 9, after V lost 5 bases and J lost 8 bases. The CDR3 spans 14 residues. The germline V gene encodes CDR1 MNHEY and CDR2 SMNVEV (reference sequence). The CDR3 DNA follows: TGTGCCAGCAGTCTCAGGGGACAGGGCATGGGCTACACCTTC. Amino acids: CASSLRGQGMGYTF.

This chain joins TRBV7-9 and TRBJ1-1; 7 bases line up with TRBD1. Germline V lookup: CDR1 SEHNR, CDR2 FQNEAQ (reference sequence). The J segment lost 5 bases and the V segment lost 7 bases, leaving 13 bases of the junction unmatched. The CDR3 contains 15 residues. CDR3 nucleotide sequence: TGTGCCAGCATCCCCCGAGGGGGCGCGAGAACTGAAGCTTTCTTT. Protein product: CASIPRGGARTEAFF.

The gene calls are TRBV10-3 and TRBJ1-2; D remains ambiguous. CDR3 length: 13 amino acids. Between the trimmed V and J ends, which lost 4 bases and 2 bases, there was a span of 8 bases. The germline gives CDR1 ENHRY, CDR2 SYGVKD. Here the CDR3 DNA reads TGTGCCATCAGTGTTACAGAGAACTATGGCTACACCTTC. Amino acids: CAISVTENYGYTF.

This sequence joins TRBV7-7 and TRBJ1-6; no definite D call. The germline V gene has CDR1 SSHAT and CDR2 FNYEAQ (reference sequence). This CDR3 comprises 14 residues. V lost 5 bases and J 14 bases, leaving 19 bases between the germline ends. The CDR3 loop is CASSPLGGSVTLHF. CDR3 DNA sequence: TGTGCCAGCAGCCCTCTTGGCGGGTCGGTAACCCTCCACTTT.